The rows below give T cell receptor beta chains drawn from one sample of a study of CD8 T cells in ankylosing spondylitis. TCRdb recomputed calls from the 5' RACE reads with MiXCR, one row per CDR3 protein. The sample lists some 800,000 distinct CDR3 sequences, over 9.5% occurring once. Sequenced material: blood, either unsorted or a sorted T cell fraction (not recorded which). These receptors came from a male donor with ankylosing spondylitis. Each CDR3 is given with its conserved first and last residue. D genes are given only for firm matches. Size is stated for part of the rows, as once, few or many counts, or as a class when the clone is expanded.

d_gene | j_gene | abundance | v_gene | CDR3nt | CDR3aa
TRBD1 | TRBJ2-1 | few | TRBV5-1 | TGCGCCAGCAGCTTCCGGGACAGGGGGCGGAATGAGCAGTTCTTC | CASSFRDRGRNEQFF
. | TRBJ2-3 | few | TRBV7-2 | TGTGCCAGCAGCAAAGACCTAGCACATTTAGATACGCAGTATTTT | CASSKDLAHLDTQYF
. | TRBJ1-5 | . | TRBV14 | TGTGCCAGCAGCCAAGTCGGCACAGACTATAGCAATCAGCCCCAGCATTTT | CASSQVGTDYSNQPQHF
. | TRBJ2-7 | few | TRBV20-1 | TGCAGTGCTAGAGGCCGGCAGCCTGTCTACGAGCAGTACTTC | CSARGRQPVYEQYF
. | TRBJ1-5 | . | TRBV6-2/TRBV6-3 | TGTGCCAGCAGTTACTCCAGGTACAATCAGCCCCAGCATTTT | CASSYSRYNQPQHF
. | TRBJ1-4 | many | TRBV20-1 | TGCAGTGCTAGAATACAGGGCGGCGAAAAACTGTTTTTT | CSARIQGGEKLFF
. | TRBJ2-5 | many | TRBV5-5 | TGTGCCAGCAGCTTGGTGTTGCAACAAGAGACCCAGTACTTC | CASSLVLQQETQYF
TRBD2 | TRBJ2-1 | . | TRBV6-1 | TGTGCCAGCATGCCTATAATAGGGACTAGCATGCATGAGCAGTTCTTC | CASMPIIGTSMHEQFF
. | TRBJ2-7 | few | TRBV4-2 | TGTGCCAGCAGCCCAAACTCCGGGACGGCCTCCTACGAGCAGTACTTC | CASSPNSGTASYEQYF
TRBD2 | TRBJ2-1 | . | TRBV24-1 | TGTGCCACCAGTGATTCACTAGCGGATTCCTACAATGAGCAGTTCTTC | CATSDSLADSYNEQFF
. | TRBJ2-7 | many | TRBV29-1 | TGCAGCGTTGTCTGGGGGGCGGGGGAGCAGTACTTC | CSVVWGAGEQYF
TRBD1 | TRBJ2-1 | . | TRBV5-1 | TGCGCCAGCAGCTTGGCGGGACAGTATGACAATGAGCAGTTCTTC | CASSLAGQYDNEQFF
TRBD1 | TRBJ2-6 | . | TRBV7-8 | TGTGCCAGCAGCTTCCTACAGGGGAAGACTCTTACTGGGGCCAACGTCCTGACTTTC | CASSFLQGKTLTGANVLTF
. | TRBJ1-1 | few | TRBV28 | TGTGCCAGCAGACCCCTGGAGCGAATGAACACTGAAGCTTTCTTT | CASRPLERMNTEAFF
. | TRBJ1-6 | . | TRBV14 | TGTGCCAGCAGTCTGCAGGGGCCTTCGTATTCACCCCTCCACTTT | CASSLQGPSYSPLHF
TRBD2 | TRBJ2-3 | few | TRBV11-2 | TGTGCCAGCAGCTCCTTCGGGACTAGCGGAAAGATCACAGATACGCAGTATTTT | CASSSFGTSGKITDTQYF
. | TRBJ2-4 | . | TRBV6-2/TRBV6-3 | TGTGCCAGCAGTCGACAGGCTTTAGCCAAAAACATTCAGTACTTC | CASSRQALAKNIQYF
TRBD2 | TRBJ2-1 | . | TRBV20-1 | TGCAGTGCTAGAGGGGCGGGAGGCCTTCGCTCCTACAATGAGCAGTTCTTC | CSARGAGGLRSYNEQFF
TRBD2 | TRBJ2-5 | . | TRBV11-2 | TGTGCCAGCAGCTTAATACTAGCGGGAGGAGAGGAGACCCAGTACTTC | CASSLILAGGEETQYF
. | TRBJ1-2 | . | TRBV29-1 | TGCAGCGTTGGCACCCTCTATGGCTACACCTTC | CSVGTLYGYTF